Listed below are T cell receptor beta chains from one sample, sequenced in a study of shared clonotypes between healthy human individuals. Clones were read by immunoSEQ multiplex PCR, and TCRdb kept only the in-frame ones, dropping some. The data contain over 2,000,000 clones, about 93% of them singletons. What was sequenced was naive CD8+ T cells from PBMCs. Every receptor here comes from a man younger than 35 in good health. Some clones in this sample may be carry-over from other donors' samples. Each CDR3 is given with its conserved first and last residue. D genes are given only for firm matches. The size of a clone is reported for some rows only, either as once, few or many, or as a class for expanded clones.

J gene	clone size	D gene	V gene	CDR3 DNA	CDR3 protein
TRBJ2-7	.	.	TRBV15	TGTGCCACCAGCGTGTCCCCGGAGGCCTACGAGCAGTACTTC	CATSVSPEAYEQYF
TRBJ2-3	.	.	TRBV7-2	TGTGCCAGCAGCTTATCAGATACGCAGTATTTT	CASSLSDTQYF
TRBJ2-7	.	.	TRBV7-2	TGTGCCAGCAGCCAGCAACGGATCTACGAGCAGTACTTC	CASSQQRIYEQYF
TRBJ1-1	.	.	TRBV28	TGTGCCAGCACCCGGTGGGGGGATGAAGCTTTCTTT	CASTRWGDEAFF
TRBJ2-4	.	.	TRBV7-9	TGTGCCAGCAGCCCAAAGGGGGGGCGTGGACGAAACATTCAGTACTTC	CASSPKGGRGRNIQYF
TRBJ2-7	once	TRBD2	TRBV15	TGTGCCACCCGGGAGGGTTTCCTCTACGAGCAGTACTTC	CATREGFLYEQYF
TRBJ1-1	.	TRBD1	TRBV30	TGTGCCTGGAGTGTCGGGCAGGGGGGAAACACTGAAGCTTTCTTT	CAWSVGQGGNTEAFF
TRBJ2-2	.	.	TRBV9	TGTGCCAGCAGCGTAAACCATTTCCGACAGGAAAGGAACACCGGGGAGCTGTTTTTT	CASSVNHFRQERNTGELFF
TRBJ2-7	once	TRBD1	TRBV5-1	TGCGCCAGCAGCTACGGGACAGGGGGCGGTGAGCAGTACTTC	CASSYGTGGGEQYF
TRBJ1-3	.	.	TRBV4-1	TGCGCCAGCAGCCAAGTCTCCATGGGACATCTTGTAGACACCATATATTTT	CASSQVSMGHLVDTIYF
TRBJ1-1	few	.	TRBV28	TGTGCCAGCAGTTTATCCCCGGGGTACACTGAAGCTTTCTTT	CASSLSPGYTEAFF
TRBJ1-2	.	.	TRBV5-1	TGCGCCAGCAGCCCGAACCCAGGAGGAGGCTACACCTTC	CASSPNPGGGYTF
TRBJ2-7	.	TRBD1	TRBV28	TGTGCCAGCAGTCCGGGGACAGGGGGGGACTACGAGCAGTACTTC	CASSPGTGGDYEQYF
TRBJ2-2	once	.	TRBV10-3	TGTGCCATCAGTGAGCCCGGACAGATTGGGGTCACCGGGGAGCTGTTTTTT	CAISEPGQIGVTGELFF
TRBJ2-7	.	TRBD1	TRBV19	TGTGCCAGTAGTATTTCGGACAGGGCCCACGAGCAGTACTTC	CASSISDRAHEQYF
TRBJ2-2	.	TRBD1	TRBV2	TGTGCCCGGACCCGACAGGGAAGAACCTCCGGGGAGCTGTTTTTT	CARTRQGRTSGELFF
TRBJ2-7	.	TRBD2	TRBV5-5	TGTGCCAGCAGCCAACGACTAGCGGGAGGGTACGAGCAGTACTTC	CASSQRLAGGYEQYF
TRBJ2-7	.	.	TRBV6-1	TGTGCCACCAGCGTTCGGGCTTTCTACGAGCAGTACTTC	CATSVRAFYEQYF
TRBJ1-2	.	.	TRBV2	TGTGCCAGCAGTGAACGGCAGGGAGAAGCTAACTATGGCTACACCTTC	CASSERQGEANYGYTF
TRBJ2-2	.	.	TRBV19	TGTGCCAGTAGTATAGGGGCAGGGTACACCGGGGAGCTGTTTTTT	CASSIGAGYTGELFF
TRBJ2-5	.	TRBD1	TRBV5-1	TGCGCCAGCAGCCCTATTGGGGGGACAGGGGCCCAAGAGACCCAGTACTTC	CASSPIGGTGAQETQYF
TRBJ2-5	.	.	TRBV7-9	TGTGCCAGCAGCTCTTGGGTCGATAGGGAGACCCAGTACTTC	CASSSWVDRETQYF
TRBJ2-3	.	TRBD1	TRBV27	TGTGCCAGCAGTCCCTTTGCAGGGACAGGGATCACAGATACGCAGTATTTT	CASSPFAGTGITDTQYF
TRBJ2-3	once	.	TRBV9	TGTGCCAGCAGCGCCCTCCGTTCCCCGGCAGATACGCAGTATTTT	CASSALRSPADTQYF
TRBJ1-3	once	.	TRBV5-4	TGTGCCAGCAGCTTCCAAGGGGCGCTTGGAAACACCATATATTTT	CASSFQGALGNTIYF
TRBJ2-7	.	TRBD1	TRBV9	TGTGCCAGCAGCGTAGGGGACAGGGGCGGCGAGCAGTACTTC	CASSVGDRGGEQYF
TRBJ1-2	.	.	TRBV29-1	TGCAGCGGCGTCATAACTAACTATGGCTACACCTTC	CSGVITNYGYTF
TRBJ2-5	.	.	TRBV2	TGTGCCAGCAGTGACAGTCCTCTAGGGGGGACCCAGTACTTC	CASSDSPLGGTQYF
TRBJ2-1	.	TRBD2	TRBV6-6	TGTGCCAGCAGTGACCCGGGACTAGGAACGCATGAGCAGTTCTTC	CASSDPGLGTHEQFF
TRBJ1-2	.	.	TRBV29-1	TGCAGCGTGGAGTCAGGGACTTTCTATGGCTACACCTTC	CSVESGTFYGYTF
TRBJ1-2	.	.	TRBV20-1	TGCAGTGTGGGAGATAACTATGGCTACACCTTC	CSVGDNYGYTF
TRBJ2-7	.	TRBD1	TRBV4-3	TGCGCCAGCAGCCAAGAACCACAGGGGCCTATCTACGAGCAGTACTTC	CASSQEPQGPIYEQYF
TRBJ2-7	.	.	TRBV27	TGTGCCAGCAGTCCAGTTGGGTCAGCCTACGAGCAGTACTTC	CASSPVGSAYEQYF
TRBJ2-7	.	.	TRBV11-2	TGTGCCAGCAGCGACGGGCGGTTATACGAGCAGTACTTC	CASSDGRLYEQYF
TRBJ2-7	.	.	TRBV11-2	TGTGCCAGCAGCCCGACCCTGGAGGGATACTACGAGCAGTACTTC	CASSPTLEGYYEQYF
TRBJ2-1	.	.	TRBV7-2	TGTGCCAGCAGCTTAGTATTAGTGGATGAGCAGTTCTTC	CASSLVLVDEQFF
TRBJ2-7	.	.	TRBV5-1	TGCGCCAGCAGACCAGGACTGAGGCCAAACTACGAGCAGTACTTC	CASRPGLRPNYEQYF
TRBJ1-1	.	.	TRBV5-1	TGCGCCAGCAGTTCCCTGGGGTGGGGAGGGTTCGCTGAAGCTTTCTTT	CASSSLGWGGFAEAFF
TRBJ1-1	few	.	TRBV9	TGTGCCAGCAGCGTAGGGGGGTCCACTACTGAAGCTTTCTTT	CASSVGGSTTEAFF
TRBJ2-5	.	TRBD2	TRBV2	TGTGCCAGCAGAACCGGACTAGCGGGAGAGACCCAGTACTTC	CASRTGLAGETQYF
TRBJ2-2	.	TRBD2	TRBV7-9	TGTGCCAGCACCCCGGGACTAGCGGAGAACACCGGGGAGCTGTTTTTT	CASTPGLAENTGELFF
TRBJ2-7	.	.	TRBV7-9	TGTGCCAGCAGCTTACGTGCTGGGCCCGAGCAGTACTTC	CASSLRAGPEQYF
TRBJ2-1	.	TRBD1	TRBV5-8	TGTGCCACCCCATTGGGACAGATCTCCTACAATGAGCAGTTCTTC	CATPLGQISYNEQFF
TRBJ2-1	.	.	TRBV29-1	TGCAGCGTTGAGGACAGCCCAAAGGAAAATGAGCAGTTCTTC	CSVEDSPKENEQFF
TRBJ2-7	.	.	TRBV29-1	TGCAGCGTTGGTGGGACCCCCCGGGCGGGAACTCCCCACGAGCAGTACTTC	CSVGGTPRAGTPHEQYF
TRBJ2-2	.	.	TRBV9	TGTGCCAGCAGCGCCCATAATACGTGGGCTAGCAAGGCCGGGGAGCTGTTTTTT	CASSAHNTWASKAGELFF
TRBJ1-4	.	TRBD1	TRBV27	TGTGCCAGCTCCGACACAGGGGGGAATGAAAAACTGTTTTTT	CASSDTGGNEKLFF
TRBJ1-2	once	.	TRBV9	TGTGCCAGCAGCTCCCACTGGGGTGAAGGCTACACCTTC	CASSSHWGEGYTF
TRBJ2-3	.	TRBD2	TRBV7-9	TGTGCCAGCAGCTTAGCGCTAGCGGGTGACACAGATACGCAGTATTTT	CASSLALAGDTDTQYF
TRBJ2-7	.	TRBD2	TRBV28	TGTGCCAGCAGTACCACGGCCGGGACTAGCGGGAGTGTAAACTACGAGCAGTACTTC	CASSTTAGTSGSVNYEQYF
TRBJ2-1	.	TRBD2	TRBV6-5	TGTGCCAGCAGATCCGGGACTAGCGGGAGGAGTGAGCAGTTCTTC	CASRSGTSGRSEQFF
TRBJ1-1	.	TRBD1	TRBV11-2	TGTGCCAGCAGTCCTGGACAGGGGGGTAGCACTGAAGCCTTCTTT	CASSPGQGGSTEAFF
TRBJ2-5	.	TRBD2	TRBV4-1	TGCGCCAGCAGCCAAGGGACTAGCGGAGCCCAAGAGACCCAGTACTTC	CASSQGTSGAQETQYF
TRBJ2-7	once	TRBD1	TRBV27	TGTGCCAGCAGTGCCTCGAGATCAGGGGGCGAGCAGTACTTC	CASSASRSGGEQYF
TRBJ1-2	.	.	TRBV7-9	TGTGCCAGCAGCCCCGGTCTGGAGCCGAAATTTTATGGCTACACCTTC	CASSPGLEPKFYGYTF
TRBJ2-7	once	TRBD1	TRBV7-2	TGTGCCAGCAGCTTAGCGGGACAGGGAAACTACGAGCAGTACTTC	CASSLAGQGNYEQYF
TRBJ2-5	.	TRBD1	TRBV13	TGTGCCAGCAGCTTAGTCCGGGACAGGCCCCAAGAGACCCAGTACTTC	CASSLVRDRPQETQYF
TRBJ2-7	.	.	TRBV5-6	TGTGCCAGCAGCTTTAGGTGGGGGGCCGTCTCCTACGAGCAGTACTTC	CASSFRWGAVSYEQYF
TRBJ2-7	.	.	TRBV4-1	TGCGCCAGCAGCCCCCGGGACACCGCCTACGAGCAGTACTTC	CASSPRDTAYEQYF
TRBJ1-1	once	TRBD1	TRBV30	TGTGCCAGATCAGGGGGTATAACCCCGAACACTGAAGCTTTCTTT	CARSGGITPNTEAFF